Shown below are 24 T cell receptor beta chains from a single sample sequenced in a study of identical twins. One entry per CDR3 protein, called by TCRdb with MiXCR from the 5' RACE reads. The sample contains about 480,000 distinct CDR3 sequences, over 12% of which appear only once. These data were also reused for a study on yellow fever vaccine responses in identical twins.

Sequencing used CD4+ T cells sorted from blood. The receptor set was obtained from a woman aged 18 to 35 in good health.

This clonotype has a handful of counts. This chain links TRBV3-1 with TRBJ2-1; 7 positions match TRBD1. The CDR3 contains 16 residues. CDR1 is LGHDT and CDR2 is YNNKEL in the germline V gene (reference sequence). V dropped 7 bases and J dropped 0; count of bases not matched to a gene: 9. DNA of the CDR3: TGTGCCAGCAACCCTTTTGGGACAGTCTCCTACAATGAGCAGTTCTTC. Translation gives CASNPFGTVSYNEQFF.

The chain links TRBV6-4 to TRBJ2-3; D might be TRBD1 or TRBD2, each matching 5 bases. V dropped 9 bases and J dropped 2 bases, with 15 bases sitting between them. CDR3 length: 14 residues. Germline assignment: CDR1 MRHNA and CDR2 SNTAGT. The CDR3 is CASRPGPNTDTQYF. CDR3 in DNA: TGTGCCAGTAGACCGGGACCGAACACAGATACGCAGTATTTT.

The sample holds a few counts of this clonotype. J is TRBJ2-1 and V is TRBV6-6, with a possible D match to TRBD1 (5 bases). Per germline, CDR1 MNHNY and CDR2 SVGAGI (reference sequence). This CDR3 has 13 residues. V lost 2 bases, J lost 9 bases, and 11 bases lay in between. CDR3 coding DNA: TGTGCCAGCAGTTACCCAGGGAATACTGAGCAGTTCTTC. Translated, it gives CASSYPGNTEQFF.

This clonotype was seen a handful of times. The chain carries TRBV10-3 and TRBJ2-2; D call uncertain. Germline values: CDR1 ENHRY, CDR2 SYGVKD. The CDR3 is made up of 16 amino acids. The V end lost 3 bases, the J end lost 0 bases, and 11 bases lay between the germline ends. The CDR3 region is CAISESRPTNTGELFF. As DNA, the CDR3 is TGTGCCATCAGTGAATCCAGGCCTACGAACACCGGGGAGCTGTTTTTT.

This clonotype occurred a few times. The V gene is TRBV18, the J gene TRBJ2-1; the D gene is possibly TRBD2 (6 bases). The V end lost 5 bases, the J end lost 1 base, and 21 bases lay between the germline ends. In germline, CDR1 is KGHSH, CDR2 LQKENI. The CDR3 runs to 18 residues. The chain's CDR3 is CASSSLPATGTSYNEQFF. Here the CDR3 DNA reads TGTGCCAGCTCATCACTCCCGGCGACCGGGACTTCCTACAATGAGCAGTTCTTC.

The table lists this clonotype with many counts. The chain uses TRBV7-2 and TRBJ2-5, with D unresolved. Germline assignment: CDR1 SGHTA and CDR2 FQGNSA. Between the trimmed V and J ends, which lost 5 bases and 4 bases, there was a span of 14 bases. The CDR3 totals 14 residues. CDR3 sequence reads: CASSERTYTETQYF. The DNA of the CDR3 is TGTGCCAGCAGCGAACGTACGTACACAGAGACCCAGTACTTC.

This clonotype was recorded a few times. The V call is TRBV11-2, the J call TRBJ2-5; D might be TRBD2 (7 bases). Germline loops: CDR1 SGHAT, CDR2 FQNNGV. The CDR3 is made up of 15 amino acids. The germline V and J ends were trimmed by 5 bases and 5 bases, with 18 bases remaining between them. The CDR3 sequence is CASSPVTGRGETQYF. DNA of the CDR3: TGTGCCAGCAGCCCCGTTACAGGGAGGGGGGAGACCCAGTACTTC. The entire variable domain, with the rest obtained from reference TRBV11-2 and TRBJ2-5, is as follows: EAGVAQSPRYKIIEKRQSVAFWCNPISGHATLYWYQQILGQGPKLLIQFQNNGVVDDSQLPKDRFSAERLKGVDSTLKIQPAKLEDSAVYLCASSPVTGRGETQYFGPGTRLLVL.

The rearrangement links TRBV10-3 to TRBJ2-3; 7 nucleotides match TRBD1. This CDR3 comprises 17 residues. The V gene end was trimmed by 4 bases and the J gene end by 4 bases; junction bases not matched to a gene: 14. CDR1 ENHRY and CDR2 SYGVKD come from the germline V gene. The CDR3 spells CAISVGQSRGKADTQYF. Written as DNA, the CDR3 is TGTGCCATCAGTGTGGGACAGTCCCGAGGAAAGGCAGATACGCAGTATTTT.

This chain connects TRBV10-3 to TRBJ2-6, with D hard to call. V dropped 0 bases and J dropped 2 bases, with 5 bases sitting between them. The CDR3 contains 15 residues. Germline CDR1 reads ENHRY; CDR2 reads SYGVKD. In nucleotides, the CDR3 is TGTGCCATCAGTGAGTCATTACCTGGGGCCAACGTCCTGACTTTC. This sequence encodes CAISESLPGANVLTF.

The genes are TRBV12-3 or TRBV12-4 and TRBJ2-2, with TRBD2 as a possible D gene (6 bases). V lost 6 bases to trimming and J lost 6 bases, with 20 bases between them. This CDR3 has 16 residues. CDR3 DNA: TGTGCCAGCAGAAAAAATGGGGCTTCGGGGGCCGGGGAGCTGTTTTTT. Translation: CASRKNGASGAGELFF.

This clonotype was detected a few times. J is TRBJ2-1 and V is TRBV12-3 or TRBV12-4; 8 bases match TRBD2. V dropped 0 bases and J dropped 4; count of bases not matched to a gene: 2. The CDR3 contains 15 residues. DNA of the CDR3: TGTGCCAGCAGTTTAGCTAGCGGGGATTACAATGAGCAGTTCTTC. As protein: CASSLASGDYNEQFF.

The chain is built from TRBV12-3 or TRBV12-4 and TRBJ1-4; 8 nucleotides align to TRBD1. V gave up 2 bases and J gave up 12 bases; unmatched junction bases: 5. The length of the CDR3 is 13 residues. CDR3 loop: CASSLNGQGELFF. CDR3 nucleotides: TGTGCCAGCAGTTTAAACGGACAGGGCGAACTGTTTTTT.

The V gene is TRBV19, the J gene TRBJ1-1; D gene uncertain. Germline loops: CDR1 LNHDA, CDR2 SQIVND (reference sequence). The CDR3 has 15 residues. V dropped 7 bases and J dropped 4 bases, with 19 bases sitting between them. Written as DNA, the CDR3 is TGTGCCAGTACCGTGGGGTACGCAGGAGGCACTGAAGCTTTCTTT. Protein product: CASTVGYAGGTEAFF.

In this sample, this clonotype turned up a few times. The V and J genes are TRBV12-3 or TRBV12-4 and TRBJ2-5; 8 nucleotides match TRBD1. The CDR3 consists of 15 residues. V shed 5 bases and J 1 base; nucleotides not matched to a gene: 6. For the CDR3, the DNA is TGTGCCAGCAGTCACAACAGGGGGATCCAAGAGACCCAGTACTTC. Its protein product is CASSHNRGIQETQYF.

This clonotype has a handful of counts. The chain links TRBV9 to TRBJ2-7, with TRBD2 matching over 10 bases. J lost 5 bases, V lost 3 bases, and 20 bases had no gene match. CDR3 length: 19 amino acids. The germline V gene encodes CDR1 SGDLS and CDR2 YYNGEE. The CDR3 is CASSDGSPSGGPLRHEQYF. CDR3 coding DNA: TGTGCCAGCAGCGACGGGTCGCCTAGCGGGGGCCCCCTACGGCACGAGCAGTACTTC.

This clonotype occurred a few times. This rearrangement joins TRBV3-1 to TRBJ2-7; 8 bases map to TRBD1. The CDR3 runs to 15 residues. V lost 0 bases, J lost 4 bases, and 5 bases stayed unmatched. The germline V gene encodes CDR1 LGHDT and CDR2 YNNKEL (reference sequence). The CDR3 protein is CASSQDSRGLYEQYF. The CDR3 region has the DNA TGTGCCAGCAGCCAAGATAGCAGGGGGCTGTACGAGCAGTACTTC.

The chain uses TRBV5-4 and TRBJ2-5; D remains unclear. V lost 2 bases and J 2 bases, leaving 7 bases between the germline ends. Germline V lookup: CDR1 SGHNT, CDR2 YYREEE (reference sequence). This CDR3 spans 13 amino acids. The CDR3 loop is CASSFADQETQYF. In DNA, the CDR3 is TGTGCCAGCAGCTTTGCAGATCAAGAGACCCAGTACTTC.

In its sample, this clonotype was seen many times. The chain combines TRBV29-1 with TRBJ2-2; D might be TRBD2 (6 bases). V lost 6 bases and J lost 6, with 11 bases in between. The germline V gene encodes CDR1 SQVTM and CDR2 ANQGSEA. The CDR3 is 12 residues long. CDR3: CSVGSGPGELFF. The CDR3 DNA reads TGCAGCGTCGGTAGCGGACCCGGGGAGCTGTTTTTT.

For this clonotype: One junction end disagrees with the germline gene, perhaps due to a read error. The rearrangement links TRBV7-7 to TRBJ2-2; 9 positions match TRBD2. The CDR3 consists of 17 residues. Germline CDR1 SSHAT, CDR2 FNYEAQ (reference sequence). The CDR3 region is CASSLGPAGGNTGELFF. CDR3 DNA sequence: TGTGCTAGCAGCTTAGGCCCAGCGGGGGGCAACACCGGGGAGCTGTTTTTT.

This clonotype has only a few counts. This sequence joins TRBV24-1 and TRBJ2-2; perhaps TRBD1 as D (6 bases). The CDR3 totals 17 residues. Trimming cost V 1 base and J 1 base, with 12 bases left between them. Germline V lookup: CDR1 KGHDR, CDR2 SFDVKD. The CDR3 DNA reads TGTGCCACCAGTGATTTCCTCCGGGACAAGAACACCGGGGAGCTGTTTTTT. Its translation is CATSDFLRDKNTGELFF.

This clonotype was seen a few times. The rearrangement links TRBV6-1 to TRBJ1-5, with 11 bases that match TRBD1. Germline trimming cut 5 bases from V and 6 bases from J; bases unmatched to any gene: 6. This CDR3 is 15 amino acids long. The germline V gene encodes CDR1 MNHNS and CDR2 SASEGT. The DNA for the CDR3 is TGTGCCAGCAGTAGATTCGGGACAGGGGGTCAGCCCCAGCATTTT. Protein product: CASSRFGTGGQPQHF.

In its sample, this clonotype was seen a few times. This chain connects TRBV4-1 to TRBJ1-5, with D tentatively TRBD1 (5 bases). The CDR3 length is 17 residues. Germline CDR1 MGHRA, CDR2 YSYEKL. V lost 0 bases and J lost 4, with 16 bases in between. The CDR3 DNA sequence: TGCGCCAGCAGCCAAGATCGCAGCGCAGGGCGGAATCAGCCCCAGCATTTT. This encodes CASSQDRSAGRNQPQHF.

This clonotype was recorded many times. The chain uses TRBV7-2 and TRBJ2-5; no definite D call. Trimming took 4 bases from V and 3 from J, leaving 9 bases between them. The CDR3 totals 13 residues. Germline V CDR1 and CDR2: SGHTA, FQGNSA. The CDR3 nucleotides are TGTGCCAGCAGCTCCGGCGGAGAAGAGACCCAGTACTTC. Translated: CASSSGGEETQYF.

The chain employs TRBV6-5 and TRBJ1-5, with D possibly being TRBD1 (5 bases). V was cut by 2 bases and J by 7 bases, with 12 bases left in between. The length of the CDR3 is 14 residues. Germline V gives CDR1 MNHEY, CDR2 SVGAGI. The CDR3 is CASSYRGIGQPQHF. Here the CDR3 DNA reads TGTGCCAGCAGTTACAGGGGTATTGGGCAGCCCCAGCATTTT.